The TCR beta chain under discussion was sequenced for a study of blood T cell repertoires in COVID-19. Study at large: Material from acute and convalescent COVID-19 was sourced from the United States, Italy and Spain. Sample material is recorded as cDNA or gDNA derived from T cells, B-cell-depleted T cells, or PBMCs.

Profiling relied on immunoSEQ multiplex PCR, and the TCRdb table lists in-frame clones only, not all of them. The sample contains about 360,000 clones, around nine tenths of which appear only once. Trimming took 2 bases from V and 5 from J, leaving 18 bases between them. The germline V gene has CDR1 SGHTA and CDR2 FQGNSA. This CDR3 has 16 residues. The rearrangement joins TRBV7-2 to TRBJ1-2; the D gene is possibly TRBD1 (5 bases). Input material: peripheral blood. The TCR was taken from a human donor in a cohort sampled during active COVID-19. Here the CDR3 DNA reads TGTGCCAGCAGCTTAAAAGGGAGGCAGGACATTTATGGCTACACCTTC. This codes for CASSLKGRQDIYGYTF.